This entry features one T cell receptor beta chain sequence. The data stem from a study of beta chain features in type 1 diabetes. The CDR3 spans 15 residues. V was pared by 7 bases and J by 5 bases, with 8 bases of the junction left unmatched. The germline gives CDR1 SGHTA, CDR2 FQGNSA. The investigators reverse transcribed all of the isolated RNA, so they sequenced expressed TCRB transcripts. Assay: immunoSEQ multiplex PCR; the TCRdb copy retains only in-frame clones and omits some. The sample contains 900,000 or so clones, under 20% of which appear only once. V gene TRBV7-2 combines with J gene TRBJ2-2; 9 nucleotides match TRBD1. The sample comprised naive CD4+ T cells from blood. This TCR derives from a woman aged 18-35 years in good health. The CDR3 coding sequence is TGTGCCAGCACCCTCAGGGACAGGGAAACCGGGGAGCTGTTTTTT. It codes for CASTLRDRETGELFF.